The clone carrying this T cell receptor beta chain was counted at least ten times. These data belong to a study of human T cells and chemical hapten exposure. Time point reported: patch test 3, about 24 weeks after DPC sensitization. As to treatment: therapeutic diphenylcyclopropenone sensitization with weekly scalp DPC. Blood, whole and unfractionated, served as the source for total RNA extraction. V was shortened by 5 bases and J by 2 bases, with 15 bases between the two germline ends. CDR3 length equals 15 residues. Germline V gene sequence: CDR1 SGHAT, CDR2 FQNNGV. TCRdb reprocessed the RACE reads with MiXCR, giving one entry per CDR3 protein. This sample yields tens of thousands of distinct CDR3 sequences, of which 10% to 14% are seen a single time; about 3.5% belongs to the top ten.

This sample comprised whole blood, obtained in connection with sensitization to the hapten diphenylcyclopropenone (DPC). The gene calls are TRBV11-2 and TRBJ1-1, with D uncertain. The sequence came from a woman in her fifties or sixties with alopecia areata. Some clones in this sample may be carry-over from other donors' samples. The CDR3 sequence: CASSPDVALNTEAFF. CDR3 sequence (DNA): TGTGCCAGCAGCCCTGACGTGGCCCTAAACACTGAAGCTTTCTTT. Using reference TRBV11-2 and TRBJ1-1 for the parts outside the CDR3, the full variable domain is EAGVAQSPRYKIIEKRQSVAFWCNPISGHATLYWYQQILGQGPKLLIQFQNNGVVDDSQLPKDRFSAERLKGVDSTLKIQPAKLEDSAVYLCASSPDVALNTEAFFGQGTRLTVV.